This T cell receptor (beta chain) comes out of a study of shared clonotypes between healthy human individuals. Across the study: CD4 naive cells filled three plates per donor, CD4 memory three, CD8 naive two and CD8 memory one.

Assay: immunoSEQ multiplex PCR; the TCRdb copy retains only in-frame clones and omits some. The sample carries 700,000 to 950,000 clones, about 96% recorded once. Regarding the study as a whole: Compared with clonotypes that all four donors shared, non-shared clonotypes had lower generation probabilities.

About this clone itself: Its target is not known.

V was shortened by 0 bases and J by 7 bases, with 12 bases between the two germline ends. This CDR3 contains 14 residues. Germline CDR1 and CDR2: MNHEY and SVGAGI. Naive CD8 cells were CD45RO-negative, positively selected for CCR7, excluding terminally differentiated effector memory CD45RA+ cells. The origin of this receptor is a man aged 25 to 40 in good health. The chain links TRBV6-5 to TRBJ1-1, with D possibly TRBD1 on 5 matching bases. The sequenced material came from naive CD8+ T cells sorted from blood. The CDR3 nucleotides are TGTGCCAGCAGTTACTCGGAGTGGGGGGATGAAGCTTTCTTT. Its protein is CASSYSEWGDEAFF.